Below, 17 T cell receptor beta chains from the same sample are listed, as sequenced in a study of blood T cell repertoires in COVID-19. Method: immunoSEQ multiplex PCR; TCRdb's copy keeps in-frame clones and lacks some. Seen here are 250,000 to 350,000 clones, around 90% observed once, and the top ten hold about 1.7%. Sequenced: PBMCs or T cells enriched from blood (not recorded which). These receptors came from a woman younger than 30 with acute COVID-19.

V and J are TRBV29-1 and TRBJ1-3, with D possibly matching TRBD1 (6 bases). CDR1 and CDR2 from the germline V gene are SQVTM and ANQGSEA. The CDR3 is made up of 14 amino acids. V lost 1 base to trimming and J lost 5 bases, with 12 bases between them. CDR3 protein: CSVEGKDRRNTIYF. The CDR3 coding sequence is TGCAGCGTTGAAGGAAAGGACAGAAGAAACACCATATATTTT. Together with reference TRBV29-1 and TRBJ1-3, the CDR3 gives the full variable domain: SAVISQKPSRDICQRGTSLTIQCQVDSQVTMMFWYRQQPGQSLTLIATANQGSEATYESGFVIDKFPISRPNLTFSTLTVSNMSPEDSSIYLCSVEGKDRRNTIYFGEGSWLTVV.

The rearrangement joins TRBV6-6 to TRBJ1-1; the D gene is possibly TRBD1 (6 bases). The germline V gene encodes CDR1 MNHNY and CDR2 SVGAGI (reference sequence). Between the trimmed V and J ends, which lost 2 bases and 0 bases, there was a span of 13 bases. The CDR3 spans 16 residues. Here the CDR3 reads CASSYGSWGLNTEAFF. The CDR3 coding sequence is TGTGCCAGCAGTTACGGTAGTTGGGGGCTGAACACTGAAGCTTTCTTT.

V and J are TRBV5-4 and TRBJ2-3; D not certain. Deletions cut 4 bases from V and 2 bases from J, with 8 bases between. Germline V gene data show CDR1 as SGHNT and CDR2 as YYREEE (reference sequence). The CDR3 consists of 13 residues. CDR3 in DNA: TGTGCCAGCAGCGGGCTAATCACAGATACGCAGTATTTT. Its protein product is CASSGLITDTQYF.

To note about this clone: The same CDR3 also results from other DNA sequences found in this sample. This chain connects TRBV5-1 to TRBJ2-1, with D perhaps matching TRBD2 (6 bases). The germline V gene encodes CDR1 SGHRS and CDR2 YFSETQ. Trimming removed 0 bases from V and 0 bases from J, with 7 bases in between. This CDR3 contains 15 residues. The CDR3 region has the DNA TGCGCCAGCAGCTTGGCGGGGGACTCCTACAATGAGCAGTTCTTC. Its translation: CASSLAGDSYNEQFF.

J is TRBJ1-2 and V is TRBV19, with TRBD1 matching over 8 bases. Germline values: CDR1 LNHDA, CDR2 SQIVND (reference sequence). Losses at the gene ends were 3 bases for V and 5 bases for J; bases not matched to a gene: 8. This CDR3 has 15 amino acids. CDR3 residues: CASSISGQGAYGYTF. CDR3 nucleotide sequence: TGTGCCAGTAGTATCTCTGGCCAGGGGGCTTATGGCTACACCTTC.

The V gene is TRBV18, the J gene TRBJ2-7; TRBD1 agrees at 9 bases. The CDR3 has 14 residues. J gave up 5 bases and V 7 bases, and 9 bases lay outside the gene matches. Germline V gene sequence: CDR1 KGHSH, CDR2 LQKENI. This chain's CDR3 is CASYGGTGKNEQYF. In DNA form, the CDR3 reads TGTGCCAGCTACGGCGGGACAGGGAAGAACGAGCAGTACTTC.

V is TRBV19 and J is TRBJ1-2; D call uncertain. Looked up from germline, CDR1 is LNHDA and CDR2 is SQIVND (reference sequence). V lost 1 base, J lost 5 bases, and 20 bases lay in between. This CDR3 region has 17 residues. CDR3 residues: CASSIGSFGEPKYGYTF. The CDR3 DNA reads as TGTGCCAGTAGTATAGGCTCTTTCGGGGAGCCAAAATATGGCTACACCTTC.

V usage is TRBV3-1 (or the pseudogene TRBV3-2) and J usage is TRBJ1-2, with D possibly TRBD1 on 6 matching bases. Trimming pared 0 bases from V and 4 bases from J, leaving 9 bases between. The CDR3 spans 14 residues. Germline CDR1 is LGHDT and CDR2 is YNNKEL (reference sequence). The chain's CDR3 is CASSQEGAGYGYTF. The CDR3 region has the DNA TGTGCCAGCAGCCAAGAGGGGGCTGGCTATGGCTACACCTTC.

This clone is a singleton in its sample. The chain couples TRBV27 to TRBJ2-1; TRBD1 might be the D (5 bases). Germline lookup yields CDR1 MNHEY and CDR2 SMNVEV (reference sequence). V was clipped by 3 bases and J by 0 bases, with 9 bases between them. The CDR3 consists of 15 residues. The CDR3 here is CASSFGQGSYNEQFF. CDR3 nucleotides: TGTGCCAGCAGTTTCGGTCAGGGCTCCTACAATGAGCAGTTCTTC.

This clone turned up a few times. This chain links TRBV7-9 with TRBJ1-2; no reliable D call. The CDR3 contains 16 residues. Germline assignment: CDR1 SEHNR and CDR2 FQNEAQ (reference sequence). Deletions cut 4 bases from V and 0 bases from J, with 15 bases between. The CDR3 DNA sequence: TGTGCCAGCAGCTCTAGCCGCGGGAACTCTAACTATGGCTACACCTTC. This sequence encodes CASSSSRGNSNYGYTF.

The V call is TRBV27, the J call TRBJ2-1; weak D call: TRBD2 (5 bases). Germline CDR1 is MNHEY and CDR2 is SMNVEV (reference sequence). The CDR3 loop spans 15 amino acids. The germline V and J ends were trimmed by 6 bases and 2 bases, with 14 bases remaining between them. The DNA for the CDR3 is TGTGCCAGCAGCCGAGCGGTAAGCCCCTACAATGAGCAGTTCTTC. Amino acids: CASSRAVSPYNEQFF.

The chain joins TRBV28 to TRBJ1-4, with TRBD1 identical over 8 bases. Germline V CDR1 and CDR2: MDHEN, SYDVKM. The trim removed 6 bases at V and 5 bases at J, leaving 5 bases unmatched. This CDR3 is built from 14 residues. The CDR3 nucleotides are TGTGCCAGCAGGAGACAGGGGACGAATGAAAAACTGTTTTTT. It yields the protein CASRRQGTNEKLFF.

V is TRBV12-3 or TRBV12-4 and J is TRBJ2-7, with D possibly TRBD2 on 5 matching bases. V was cut by 3 bases and J by 6 bases, with 6 bases left in between. The CDR3 sequence is 11 residues long. CDR3 DNA: TGTGCCAGCAGTTTTGGAGGCGAGCAGTACTTC. Translating gives CASSFGGEQYF.

This clone occurred once. The V call is TRBV9, the J call TRBJ1-2; D is perhaps TRBD1 (6 bases). V shed 1 base and J shed 6 bases, with 10 bases lying between them. Germline V gene data show CDR1 as SGDLS and CDR2 as YYNGEE. This CDR3 comprises 13 residues. CDR3 amino acids: CASSVFPGDGYTF. The DNA for the CDR3 is TGTGCCAGCAGCGTATTTCCAGGGGATGGCTACACCTTC.

This chain connects TRBV5-1 to TRBJ2-7, with TRBD1 matching 9 bases. The CDR3 is 16 amino acids. The germline V gene has CDR1 SGHRS and CDR2 YFSETQ. V lost 2 bases to trimming and J lost 2 bases; unmatched junction nucleotides: 8. For the CDR3, the DNA is TGCGCCAGCAGCTTTTACCCCGGGACAGGGACCTACGAGCAGTACTTC. It encodes CASSFYPGTGTYEQYF.

This rearrangement joins TRBV3-1 (or the pseudogene TRBV3-2) to TRBJ1-2; a weak D match, TRBD1 (5 bases). Trimming removed 1 base at V and 4 bases at J, with 10 bases between. CDR1 is LGHDT, CDR2 YNNKEL, per germline (reference sequence). The CDR3 spans 14 residues. The CDR3 region is CASSQADSIYGYTF. CDR3 bases: TGTGCCAGCAGCCAAGCCGACAGCATCTATGGCTACACCTTC.

The chain is built from TRBV4-3 and TRBJ2-6; D gene ambiguous. Trimming removed 0 bases at V and 3 bases at J, with 9 bases between. This CDR3 comprises 16 residues. Per the germline V gene, CDR1 is LGHNA and CDR2 is YSLEER. The CDR3 DNA reads as TGCGCCAGCAGCCAAGAGACCGGGTTTGGGGCCAACGTCCTGACTTTC. Its translation is CASSQETGFGANVLTF.